This is a list of T cell receptor beta chains from one sample in a study of tumor-infiltrating lymphocytes in primary liver carcinoma. TCRdb reprocessed the multiplex PCR reads with MiXCR, giving one entry per CDR3 protein. The sample yields about 210,000 distinct CDR3 sequences, 85% seen once. Sequencing used tumor tissue from primary liver carcinoma. Receptors were obtained from a man in his forties or fifties with primary liver carcinoma and hepatitis B virus infection. Each CDR3 is given with its conserved first and last residue. A D gene is named only where the DNA matches it firmly. Size values are once, few and many counts, or a class for expanded clones, and some rows have none.

V	J	D	size	CDR3	DNA
TRBV12-3/TRBV12-4	TRBJ1-2	TRBD1	.	CASSWTGGYDGYTF	TGTGCCAGCTCATGGACAGGGGGCTATGATGGCTACACGTTC
TRBV29-1	TRBJ2-5	.	.	CSVRNSWSWAETRYF	TGCAGCGTTCGGAATAGCTGGAGTTGGGCAGAGACCCGGTACTTC
TRBV29-1	TRBJ2-2	TRBD1	few	CSVQGQGNTGELYF	TGCAGCGTTCAAGGACAGGGTAACACTGGGGAGCTGTATTTT
TRBV29-1	TRBJ2-3	TRBD2	.	CSTLPREAGTDTQYF	TGCAGCACCCTGCCGCGGGAGGCGGGCACAGATACGCAGTATTTT
TRBV10-2	TRBJ2-3	TRBD2	.	CASRLTSNRADMQYF	TGCGCCAGCAGGCTGACTAGCAATAGGGCAGATATGCAGTATTTT
TRBV12-3/TRBV12-4	TRBJ2-7	TRBD1	.	CASKPGQGISYKHYF	TGTGCCAGCAAACCGGGACAGGGGATCTCCTACAAGCATTACTTC
TRBV5-4	TRBJ1-4	.	.	CASSPDGGTNEKLFF	TGTGCCAGCAGCCCAGACGGTGGAACTAATGAAAAACTGTTTTTT
TRBV5-5	TRBJ2-2	.	.	CASCLAQSAYTGELFF	TGTGCCAGCTGCTTGGCCCAATCAGCTTATACCGGGGAGCTGTTTTTT
TRBV6-1	TRBJ2-7	TRBD1	.	CASTRTGHYEEYF	TGTGCCAGCACCAGGACAGGTCACTACGAGGAGTACTTC
TRBV28	TRBJ2-6	TRBD1	.	CASSSKTWTGLSYGANVLTF	TGTGCCAGCAGTTCCAAGACCTGGACAGGGCTGTCGTACGGGGCCAACGTCCTGACTTTC
TRBV6-1	TRBJ2-6	TRBD1	.	CAGTGTGGDGANVPTF	TGTGCTGGTACCGGGACAGGGGGTGATGGGGCCAACGTCCCGACTTTC
TRBV11-2	TRBJ2-7	.	.	CPSSSGGYEQYF	TGTCCCAGCAGTTCCGGGGGCTACGAGCAGTACTTT
TRBV7-9	TRBJ1-1	.	.	CVSSVGRSKEEAFF	TGTGTCAGCAGCGTCGGACGGTCCAAAGAAGAAGCTTTCTTT
TRBV29-1	TRBJ2-5	.	once	CSVLTGVETQYF	TGCAGTGTCCTAACAGGAGTGGAGACCCAGTACTTC
TRBV18	TRBJ2-5	.	.	CASSPMRMGETQCF	TGTGCCAGCTCACCAATGAGGATGGGAGAGACCCAGTGCTTC